This T cell receptor (beta chain) is drawn from a study of blood T cell repertoires in COVID-19. Study context: Collection of acute and convalescent COVID-19 samples took place in the United States, Italy and Spain. Sample material is recorded as cDNA or gDNA derived from T cells, B-cell-depleted T cells, or PBMCs.

Germline-derived CDR1 and CDR2 are SGHRS and YFSETQ. This CDR3 contains 16 residues. The authors' processing: It was from reference gene primer amplification that nucleated cell counts were estimated. The method was immunoSEQ multiplex PCR; TCRdb's version includes in-frame clones alone and lacks a portion of them. That table is the source of V, J and clone size, and D and trimming were worked out from the DNA. The data hold about 210,000 clones, with about four fifths observed a single time. The genes are TRBV5-1 and TRBJ2-1; 8 bases map to TRBD2. Source material: peripheral blood. The clonotype originates from a woman in her 40s with acute or convalescent COVID-19. The CDR3 spells CDQLASGRSSYNEQFF. CDR3 DNA sequence: TGCGACCAGCTTGCTAGCGGGCGAAGCTCCTACAATGAGCAGTTCTTC.